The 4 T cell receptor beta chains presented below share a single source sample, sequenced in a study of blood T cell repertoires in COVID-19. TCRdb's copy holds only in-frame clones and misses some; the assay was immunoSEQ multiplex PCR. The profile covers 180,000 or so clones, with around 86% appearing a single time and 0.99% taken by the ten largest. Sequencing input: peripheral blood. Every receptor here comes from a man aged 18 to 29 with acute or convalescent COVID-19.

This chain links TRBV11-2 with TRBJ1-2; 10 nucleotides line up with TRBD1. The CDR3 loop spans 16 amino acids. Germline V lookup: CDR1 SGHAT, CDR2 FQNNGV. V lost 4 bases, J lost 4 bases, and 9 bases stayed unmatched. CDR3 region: CASSSRGGQGFYGYTF. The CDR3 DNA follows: TGTGCCAGCAGCTCAAGGGGGGGACAGGGGTTCTATGGCTACACCTTC.

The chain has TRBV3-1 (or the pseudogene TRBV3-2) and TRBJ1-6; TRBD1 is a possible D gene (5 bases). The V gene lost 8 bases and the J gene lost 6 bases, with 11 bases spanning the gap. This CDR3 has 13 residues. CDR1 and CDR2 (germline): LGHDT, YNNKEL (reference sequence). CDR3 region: CASVDRVNSPLHF. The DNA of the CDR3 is TGTGCCAGCGTAGACAGAGTTAATTCACCCCTCCACTTT.

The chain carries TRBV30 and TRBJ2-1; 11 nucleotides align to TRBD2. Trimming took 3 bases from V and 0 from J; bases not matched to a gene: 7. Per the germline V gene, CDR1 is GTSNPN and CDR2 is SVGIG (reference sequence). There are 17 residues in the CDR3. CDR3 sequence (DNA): TGTGCCTGGAGCGGATATGGACTAGCGGGCTCCTACAATGAGCAGTTCTTC. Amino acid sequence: CAWSGYGLAGSYNEQFF. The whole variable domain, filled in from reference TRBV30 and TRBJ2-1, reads SQTIHQWPATLVQPVGSPLSLECTVEGTSNPNLYWYRQAAGRGLQLLFYSVGIGQISSEVPQNLSASRPQDRQFILSSKKLLLSDSGFYLCAWSGYGLAGSYNEQFFGPGTRLTVL.

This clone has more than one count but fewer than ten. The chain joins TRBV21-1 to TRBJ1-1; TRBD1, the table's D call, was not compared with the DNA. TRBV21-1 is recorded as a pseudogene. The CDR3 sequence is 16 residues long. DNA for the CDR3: TGTGCCAGCAGCGCGGTTAACAGGGGTCCCTGCACTGAAGCTTTCTTT. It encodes CASSAVNRGPCTEAFF.